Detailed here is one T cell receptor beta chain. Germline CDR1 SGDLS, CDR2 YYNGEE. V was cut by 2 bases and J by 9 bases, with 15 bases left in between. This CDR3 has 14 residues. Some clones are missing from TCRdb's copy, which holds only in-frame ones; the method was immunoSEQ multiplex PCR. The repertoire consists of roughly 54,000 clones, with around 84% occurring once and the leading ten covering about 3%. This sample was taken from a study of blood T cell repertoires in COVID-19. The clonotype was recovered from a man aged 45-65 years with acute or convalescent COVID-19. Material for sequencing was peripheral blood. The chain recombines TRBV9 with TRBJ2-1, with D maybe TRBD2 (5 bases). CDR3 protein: CASSVPAETGEQFF. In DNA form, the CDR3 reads TGTGCCAGCAGCGTCCCAGCGGAGACGGGTGAGCAGTTCTTC.